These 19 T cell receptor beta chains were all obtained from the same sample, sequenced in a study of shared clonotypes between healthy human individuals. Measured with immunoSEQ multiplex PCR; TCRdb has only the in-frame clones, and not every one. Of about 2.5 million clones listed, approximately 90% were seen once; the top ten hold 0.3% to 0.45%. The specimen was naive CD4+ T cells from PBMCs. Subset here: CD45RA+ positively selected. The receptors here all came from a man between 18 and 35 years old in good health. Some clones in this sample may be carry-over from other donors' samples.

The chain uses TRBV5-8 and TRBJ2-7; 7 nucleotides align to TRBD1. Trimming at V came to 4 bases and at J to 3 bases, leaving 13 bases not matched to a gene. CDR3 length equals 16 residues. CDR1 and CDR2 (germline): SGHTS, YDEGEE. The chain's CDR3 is CASSLFSGTAHYEQYF. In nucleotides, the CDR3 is TGTGCCAGCAGCCTTTTTTCCGGGACAGCCCACTACGAGCAGTACTTC.

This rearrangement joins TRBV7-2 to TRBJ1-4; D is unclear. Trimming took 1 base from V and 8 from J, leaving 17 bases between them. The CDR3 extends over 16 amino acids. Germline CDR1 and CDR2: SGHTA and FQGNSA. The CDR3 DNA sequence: TGTGCCAGCAGCTTAGTATTCGCGGGTAGCGGGGAAAAACTGTTTTTT. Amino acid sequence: CASSLVFAGSGEKLFF.

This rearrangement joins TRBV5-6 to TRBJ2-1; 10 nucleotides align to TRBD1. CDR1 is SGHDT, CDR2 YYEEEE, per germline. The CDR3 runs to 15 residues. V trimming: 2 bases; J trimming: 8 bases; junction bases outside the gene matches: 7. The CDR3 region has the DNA TGTGCCAGCAGCTTTCTGGGACAGGGGCTGGATGAGCAGTTCTTC. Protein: CASSFLGQGLDEQFF.

The DNA of the CDR3 is TGTGCCAGCAGCGTAGGACCTTGGGCAGGCGGTGGGGTAGAGGAAAAACTGTTTTTT. Protein product: CASSVGPWAGGGVEEKLFF. This rearrangement joins TRBV9 to TRBJ1-4; no reliable D call. This CDR3 comprises 19 residues. Germline CDR1 and CDR2: SGDLS and YYNGEE. The V end was cut by 0 bases, the J end by 8 bases, with 26 bases between.

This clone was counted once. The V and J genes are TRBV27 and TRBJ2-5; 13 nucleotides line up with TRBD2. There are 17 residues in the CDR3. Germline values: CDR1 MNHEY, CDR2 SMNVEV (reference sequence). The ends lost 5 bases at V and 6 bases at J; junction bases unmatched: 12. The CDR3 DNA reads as TGTGCCAGCAGTCCAACCTACCGGACTAGCGGGAGTCAGACCCAGTACTTC. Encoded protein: CASSPTYRTSGSQTQYF.

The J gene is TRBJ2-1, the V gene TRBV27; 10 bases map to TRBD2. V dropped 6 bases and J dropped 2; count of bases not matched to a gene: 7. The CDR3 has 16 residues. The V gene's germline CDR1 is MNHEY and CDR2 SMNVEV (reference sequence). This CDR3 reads CASRDKLAGTYNEQFF. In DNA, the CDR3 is TGTGCCAGCAGGGACAAACTAGCGGGAACCTACAATGAGCAGTTCTTC.

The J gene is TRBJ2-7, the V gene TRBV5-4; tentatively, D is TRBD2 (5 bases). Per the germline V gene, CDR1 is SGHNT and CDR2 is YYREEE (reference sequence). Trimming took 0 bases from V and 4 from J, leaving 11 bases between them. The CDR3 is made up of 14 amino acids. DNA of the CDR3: TGTGCCAGCAGCTTGGGCCTAGCCCAATACGAGCAGTACTTC. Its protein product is CASSLGLAQYEQYF.

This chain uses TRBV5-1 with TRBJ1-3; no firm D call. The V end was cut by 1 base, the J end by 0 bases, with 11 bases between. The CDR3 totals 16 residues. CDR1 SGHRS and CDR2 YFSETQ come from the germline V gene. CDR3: CASSLIPDLSGNTIYF. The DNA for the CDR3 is TGCGCCAGCAGCTTGATCCCCGATCTCTCTGGAAACACCATATATTTT.

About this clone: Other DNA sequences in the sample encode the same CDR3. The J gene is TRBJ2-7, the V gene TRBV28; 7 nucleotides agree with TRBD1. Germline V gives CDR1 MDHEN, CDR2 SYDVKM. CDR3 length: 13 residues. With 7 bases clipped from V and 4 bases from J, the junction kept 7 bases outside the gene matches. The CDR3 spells CASTTGQTYEQYF. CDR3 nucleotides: TGTGCCAGCACCACGGGACAGACTTACGAGCAGTACTTC.

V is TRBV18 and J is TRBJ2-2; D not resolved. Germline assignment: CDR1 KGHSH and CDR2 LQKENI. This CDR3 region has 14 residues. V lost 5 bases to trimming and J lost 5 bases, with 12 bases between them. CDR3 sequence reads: CASSYDQGTGELFF. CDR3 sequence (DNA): TGTGCCAGCTCATATGATCAAGGGACCGGGGAGCTGTTTTTT.

CDR3 loop: CASNDGTSIQETQYF. The CDR3 nucleotides read TGTGCCAGCAATGATGGGACTAGCATCCAAGAGACCCAGTACTTC. The chain joins TRBV7-9 to TRBJ2-5; 9 nucleotides match TRBD2. From germline, CDR1 is SEHNR and CDR2 FQNEAQ (reference sequence). Unmatched junction bases numbered 7, after V lost 7 bases and J lost 1 base. The CDR3 is 15 amino acids. Full variable domain (outside the CDR3, taken from reference TRBV7-9 and TRBJ2-5): DTGVSQNPRHKITKRGQNVTFRCDPISEHNRLYWYRQTLGQGPEFLTYFQNEAQLEKSRLLSDRFSAERPKGSFSTLEIQRTEQGDSAMYLCASNDGTSIQETQYFGPGTRLLVL.

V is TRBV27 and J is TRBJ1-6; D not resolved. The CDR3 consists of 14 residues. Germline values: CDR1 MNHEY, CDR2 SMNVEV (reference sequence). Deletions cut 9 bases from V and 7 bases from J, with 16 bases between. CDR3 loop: CASPTTPTNSPLHF. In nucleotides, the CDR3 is TGTGCCAGTCCAACCACGCCCACGAATTCACCCCTCCACTTT.

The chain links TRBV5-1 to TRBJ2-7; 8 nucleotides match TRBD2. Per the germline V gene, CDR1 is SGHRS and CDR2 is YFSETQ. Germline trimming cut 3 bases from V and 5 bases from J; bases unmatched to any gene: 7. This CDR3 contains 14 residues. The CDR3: CASSSLPAGDEQYF. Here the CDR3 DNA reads TGCGCCAGCAGCTCCCTGCCAGCGGGAGACGAGCAGTACTTC.

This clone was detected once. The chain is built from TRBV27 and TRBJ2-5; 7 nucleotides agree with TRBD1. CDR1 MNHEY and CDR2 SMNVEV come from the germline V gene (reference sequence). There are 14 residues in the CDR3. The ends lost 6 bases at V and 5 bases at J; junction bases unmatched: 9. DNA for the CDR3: TGTGCCAGCAGCGCAGGGACAGTGGGGGAGACCCAGTACTTC. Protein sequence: CASSAGTVGETQYF.

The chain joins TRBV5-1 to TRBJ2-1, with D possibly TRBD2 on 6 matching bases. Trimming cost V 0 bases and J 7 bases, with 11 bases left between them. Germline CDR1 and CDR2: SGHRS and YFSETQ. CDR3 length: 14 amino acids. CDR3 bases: TGCGCCAGCAGCTTGGTAGCAGGGAGGAATGAGCAGTTCTTC. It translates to CASSLVAGRNEQFF.

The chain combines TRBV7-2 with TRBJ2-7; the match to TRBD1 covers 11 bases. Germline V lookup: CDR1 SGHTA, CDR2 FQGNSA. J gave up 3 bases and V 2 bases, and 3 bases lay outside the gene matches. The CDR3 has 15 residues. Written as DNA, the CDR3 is TGTGCCAGCAGCTTAATGGGGACAGGGGGCTACGAGCAGTACTTC. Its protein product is CASSLMGTGGYEQYF. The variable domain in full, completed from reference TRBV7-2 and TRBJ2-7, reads GAGVSQSPSNKVTEKGKDVELRCDPISGHTALYWYRQSLGQGLEFLIYFQGNSAPDKSGLPSDRFSAERTGGSVSTLTIQRTQQEDSAVYLCASSLMGTGGYEQYFGPGTRLTVT.

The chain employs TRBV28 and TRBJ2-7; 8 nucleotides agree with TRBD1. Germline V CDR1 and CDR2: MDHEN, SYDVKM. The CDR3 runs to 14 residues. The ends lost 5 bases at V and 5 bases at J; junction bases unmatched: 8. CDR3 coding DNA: TGTGCCAGCAGTACCCGGACAGGGCCCCACGAGCAGTACTTC. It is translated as CASSTRTGPHEQYF.

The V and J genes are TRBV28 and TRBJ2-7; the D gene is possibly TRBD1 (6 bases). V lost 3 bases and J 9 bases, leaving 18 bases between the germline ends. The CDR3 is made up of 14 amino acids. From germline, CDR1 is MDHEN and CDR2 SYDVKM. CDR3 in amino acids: CASSFVTGPIAQYF. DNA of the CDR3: TGTGCCAGCAGTTTTGTGACAGGTCCTATAGCGCAGTACTTC.

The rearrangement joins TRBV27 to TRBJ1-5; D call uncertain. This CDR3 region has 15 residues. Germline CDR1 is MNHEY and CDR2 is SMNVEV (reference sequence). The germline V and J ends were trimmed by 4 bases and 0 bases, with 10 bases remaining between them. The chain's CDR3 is CASSSSTYSNQPQHF. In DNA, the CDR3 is TGTGCCAGCAGTTCCTCCACTTATAGCAATCAGCCCCAGCATTTT.